These T cell receptor beta chains were read from a single sample in a study of read filtering for tumor transcriptome and immune sequencing. TCRdb processed the reads anew with MiXCR; each CDR3 protein has one entry. The sample contains 62,000 or so distinct CDR3 sequences, about 14% of which appear only once. Sequencing input: a population of CD138-negative cells sorted from bone marrow. The receptor set was obtained from a donor at least 40 years old with multiple myeloma. Both conserved end residues are part of each CDR3. The D gene is left open where the match is weak. Expanded clones are given a class, and other clones once, few, many or no size at all.

v_call	clone_size	d_call	j_call	cdr3_aa	cdr3_nt
TRBV24-1	many	TRBD1	TRBJ1-2	CATSEEGQGNYGYTF	TGTGCCACCAGTGAAGAGGGACAGGGGAACTATGGCTACACCTTC
TRBV7-2	many	-	TRBJ2-1	CASSSFSGLYNEQFF	TGTGCCAGCAGCTCATTTTCCGGACTTTACAATGAGCAGTTCTTC
TRBV5-1	-	-	TRBJ2-3	CASSHPKLASTDTDTQYF	TGCGCCAGCAGCCACCCTAAGTTAGCCAGCACAGACACAGATACGCAGTATTTT
TRBV6-6	-	-	TRBJ2-1	CASSYSAVSSYNEQFF	TGTGCCAGCAGTTACTCAGCTGTTAGCTCCTACAATGAGCAGTTCTTC
TRBV20-1	many	TRBD2	TRBJ2-7	CSAKRWASGSFSYEQYF	TGCAGTGCAAAGAGATGGGCTAGCGGGAGTTTTAGCTACGAGCAGTACTTC
TRBV7-9	-	TRBD1	TRBJ1-2	CASSEGQSGFYGYTF	TGTGCCAGCAGTGAGGGACAGTCTGGCTTCTATGGCTACACCTTC
TRBV10-3	many	-	TRBJ2-3	CAISEKGQGTDTQYF	TGTGCCATCAGTGAAAAGGGCCAGGGCACAGATACGCAGTATTTT
TRBV4-2	many	-	TRBJ2-5	CASSQGGGDQETQYF	TGTGCCAGCAGCCAAGGCGGAGGGGACCAAGAGACCCAGTACTTC
TRBV6-2/TRBV6-3	many	-	TRBJ2-1	CASTHDGPHAIF	TGTGCCAGCACCCATGACGGACCTCACGCGATCTTC
TRBV25-1	many	TRBD2	TRBJ2-7	CASSEASGRPQQYF	TGTGCCAGCAGTGAAGCTAGCGGGAGGCCACAGCAGTACTTC
TRBV7-6	many	-	TRBJ2-7	CASSPNSMGLYEQYF	TGTGCCAGCAGCCCCAATAGCATGGGTCTCTACGAGCAGTACTTC
TRBV11-2	many	-	TRBJ2-7	CASTVGAAYEQYF	TGTGCCAGCACCGTTGGGGCTGCTTACGAGCAGTACTTC
TRBV20-1	many	TRBD2	TRBJ2-1	CSARGGGAIANNEQFF	TGCAGTGCTAGAGGGGGAGGGGCCATAGCGAACAATGAGCAGTTCTTC
TRBV2	many	-	TRBJ2-7	CASKSAGVGYEQYF	TGTGCCAGCAAGTCGGCAGGGGTAGGTTACGAGCAGTACTTC
TRBV18	many	-	TRBJ2-1	CASSALGLLSSYNEQFF	TGTGCCAGCTCAGCCCTCGGATTATTGAGCTCCTACAATGAGCAGTTCTTC
TRBV7-2	few	-	TRBJ2-6	CASRSQNSGANVLTF	TGTGCCAGCAGGAGCCAGAACTCTGGGGCCAACGTCCTGACTTTC
TRBV2	once	TRBD1	TRBJ1-1	CASRTRARGTEAFF	TGTGCCAGCAGGACCAGGGCCAGGGGGACTGAAGCTTTCTTT
TRBV28	many	-	TRBJ1-5	CASSYIGIPNQPQHF	TGTGCCAGCAGTTACATCGGGATCCCGAATCAGCCCCAGCATTTT
TRBV28	many	-	TRBJ2-3	CASRSGKVAQYF	TGTGCCAGCAGATCGGGGAAGGTCGCGCAGTATTTT
TRBV29-1	many	-	TRBJ2-1	CSVMRGDHNEQFF	TGCAGCGTTATGCGGGGAGACCACAATGAGCAGTTCTTC
TRBV6-5	few	-	TRBJ1-5	CASSYSGFTGTQHF	TGTGCCAGCAGTTACAGTGGGTTCACAGGTACGCAGCATTTT
TRBV7-3	many	-	TRBJ1-1	CASSLMVEGQAFF	TGTGCCAGCAGCTTAATGGTGGAGGGCCAAGCTTTCTTT
TRBV18	many	-	TRBJ1-5	CASSPPGTGNQPQHF	TGTGCCAGCTCACCACCTGGCACAGGGAATCAGCCCCAGCATTTT
TRBV7-2	many	TRBD1	TRBJ2-7	CASSGWGQSRFSYEQYF	TGTGCCAGCAGCGGATGGGGACAGTCTAGGTTTTCCTACGAGCAGTACTTC
TRBV11-3	many	-	TRBJ2-1	CATEASGAAYNEQFF	TGTGCCACTGAAGCGTCGGGGGCCGCCTACAATGAGCAGTTCTTC
TRBV24-1	-	TRBD1	TRBJ1-5	CATSEAGTDSNQPQHF	TGTGCCACCAGTGAGGCCGGGACAGATAGCAATCAGCCCCAGCATTTT
TRBV3-1	many	-	TRBJ1-1	CASSLWRGGTEAFF	TGTGCCAGCAGCCTATGGAGGGGGGGGACTGAAGCTTTCTTT
TRBV18	many	TRBD1	TRBJ1-4	CASSEGQGQPTNEKLFF	TGTGCCAGCTCCGAGGGACAGGGACAACCAACTAATGAAAAACTGTTTTTT
TRBV7-2	few	TRBD2	TRBJ2-3	CASSLGPGSGGTQYF	TGTGCCAGCAGCTTAGGTCCGGGCTCGGGAGGTACGCAGTATTTT
TRBV7-9	-	-	TRBJ2-3	CASSLAERRSTDTQYF	TGTGCCAGCAGCTTAGCCGAGCGGAGGAGCACAGATACGCAGTATTTC
TRBV28	few	TRBD2	TRBJ2-3	CASRGSSGGYTDTQYF	TGTGCCAGCAGGGGGTCTAGCGGGGGCTACACAGATACGCAGTATTTT
TRBV7-9	many	-	TRBJ2-5	CASSLWGAQETQYF	TGTGCCAGCAGCTTATGGGGGGCACAAGAGACCCAGTACTTC
TRBV7-3	many	-	TRBJ2-1	CASSHRADSYNEQFF	TGTGCCAGCAGCCATCGGGCGGATTCCTACAATGAGCAGTTCTTC
TRBV5-1	-	TRBD1	TRBJ2-1	CASSRQGNEQLF	TGCGCCAGCAGCCGACAGGGGAATGAGCAGCTTTTC
TRBV20-1	-	-	TRBJ1-5	CSARDSGRGGVQPQHF	TGCAGTGCTAGAGATTCAGGCCGAGGAGGTGTTCAGCCCCAGCATTTT
TRBV19	many	-	TRBJ2-7	CASSDPFYEQYF	TGTGCCAGTAGCGACCCCTTCTACGAGCAGTACTTC
TRBV3-1	many	-	TRBJ2-2	CASSQARLTGELFF	TGTGCCAGCAGCCAAGCAAGGCTCACCGGGGAGCTGTTTTTT
TRBV14	-	-	TRBJ1-1	CASSQEVRGTEAFF	TGTGCCAGCAGCCAAGAAGTTAGGGGGACTGAAGCTTTCTTT
TRBV29-1	few	TRBD1	TRBJ2-7	CSVPGQGTYEQYF	TGCAGCGTTCCGGGACAGGGCACCTACGAGCAGTACTTC
TRBV5-6	many	-	TRBJ2-1	CASSSPLGGERKFF	TGTGCCAGCAGTTCTCCCCTTGGGGGAGAGAGAAAGTTCTTC
TRBV28	many	-	TRBJ1-6	CASSFPGTYNSPLHF	TGTGCCAGCAGTTTCCCAGGGACCTATAATTCACCCCTCCACTTT